This T cell receptor beta chain was sequenced for a study of blood T cell repertoires in COVID-19. Study at large: Some COVID-19 samples were acute and others convalescent; all came from the United States, Italy and Spain.

The CDR3 is 12 residues long. The germline gives CDR1 MNHEY, CDR2 SMNVEV (reference sequence). The V end was cut by 2 bases, the J end by 5 bases, with 6 bases between. Per the original methods: Reference gene primer amplification in the assay estimated nucleated cell counts. Generated by immunoSEQ multiplex PCR, the TCRdb table keeps only in-frame clones and is missing some. The V and J calls and clone size were taken over from that table, and D and trimming were inferred from the DNA. The sample yields 87,000 or so clones, roughly 84% seen once. The sequenced sample was peripheral blood. This TCR derives from a woman older than 75 in a cohort sampled during active or convalescent COVID-19. V is TRBV27 and J is TRBJ1-2; weak D call: TRBD1 (6 bases). The CDR3 protein is CASSLQGYGYTF. Here the CDR3 DNA reads TGTGCCAGCAGTTTACAGGGGTATGGCTACACCTTC.